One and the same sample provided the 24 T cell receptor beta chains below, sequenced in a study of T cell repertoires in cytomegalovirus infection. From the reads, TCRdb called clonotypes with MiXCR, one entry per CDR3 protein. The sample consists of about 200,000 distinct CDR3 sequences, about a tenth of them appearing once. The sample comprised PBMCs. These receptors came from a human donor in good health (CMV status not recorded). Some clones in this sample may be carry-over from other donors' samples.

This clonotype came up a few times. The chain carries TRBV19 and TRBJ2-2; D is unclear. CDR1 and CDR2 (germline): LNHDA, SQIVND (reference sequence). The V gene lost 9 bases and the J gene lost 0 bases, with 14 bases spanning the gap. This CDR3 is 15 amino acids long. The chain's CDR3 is CASTARGANTGELFF. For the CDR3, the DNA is TGTGCCAGCACCGCCCGAGGTGCGAACACCGGGGAGCTGTTTTTT.

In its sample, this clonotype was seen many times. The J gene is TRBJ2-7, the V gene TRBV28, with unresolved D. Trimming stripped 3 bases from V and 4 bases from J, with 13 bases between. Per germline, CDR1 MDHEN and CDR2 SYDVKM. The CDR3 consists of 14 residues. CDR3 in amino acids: CASSFRGLIYEQYF. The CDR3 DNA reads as TGTGCCAGCAGTTTTCGCGGTTTAATTTACGAGCAGTACTTC.

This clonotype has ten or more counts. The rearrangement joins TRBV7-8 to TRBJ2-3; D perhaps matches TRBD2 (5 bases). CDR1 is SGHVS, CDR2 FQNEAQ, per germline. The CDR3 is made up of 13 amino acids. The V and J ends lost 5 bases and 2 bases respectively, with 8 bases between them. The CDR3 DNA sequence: TGTGCCAGCAGCCTACTAGACACAGATACGCAGTATTTT. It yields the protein CASSLLDTDTQYF.

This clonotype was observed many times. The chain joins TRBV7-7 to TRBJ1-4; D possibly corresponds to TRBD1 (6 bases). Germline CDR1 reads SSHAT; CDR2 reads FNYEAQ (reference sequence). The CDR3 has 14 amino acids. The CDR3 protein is CASGLGQPNEKLFF. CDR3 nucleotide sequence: TGTGCTAGCGGCCTCGGACAGCCTAATGAAAAACTGTTTTTT.

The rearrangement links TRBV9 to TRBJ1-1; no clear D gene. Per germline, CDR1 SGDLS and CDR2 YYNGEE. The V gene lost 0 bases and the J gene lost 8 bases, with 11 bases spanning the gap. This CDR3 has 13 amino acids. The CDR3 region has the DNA TGTGCCAGCAGCGTAGAAGGGAACCAGGAAGCTTTCTTT. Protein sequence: CASSVEGNQEAFF.

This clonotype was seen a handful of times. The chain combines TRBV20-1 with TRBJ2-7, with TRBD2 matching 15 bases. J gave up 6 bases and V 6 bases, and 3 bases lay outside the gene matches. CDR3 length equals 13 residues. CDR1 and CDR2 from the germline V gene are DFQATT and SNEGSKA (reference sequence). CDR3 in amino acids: CSAKGLAGGEQYF. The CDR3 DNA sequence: TGCAGTGCCAAGGGACTAGCGGGGGGCGAGCAGTACTTC.

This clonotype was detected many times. The DNA for the CDR3 is TGTGCCACCTCCCTCTTAGCGGGAGGTATTGAGCAGTTCTTC. It codes for CATSLLAGGIEQFF. J is TRBJ2-1 and V is TRBV28; TRBD2 aligns across 10 bases. V dropped 10 bases and J dropped 9; count of bases not matched to a gene: 12. Germline CDR1 reads MDHEN; CDR2 reads SYDVKM. The CDR3 spans 14 residues.

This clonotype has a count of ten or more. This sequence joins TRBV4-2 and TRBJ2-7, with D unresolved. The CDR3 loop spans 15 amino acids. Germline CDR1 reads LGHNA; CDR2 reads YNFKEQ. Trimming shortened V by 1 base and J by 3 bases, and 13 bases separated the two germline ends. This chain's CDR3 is CASSQGAVMGYEQYF. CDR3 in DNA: TGTGCCAGCAGCCAAGGCGCGGTAATGGGCTACGAGCAGTACTTC.

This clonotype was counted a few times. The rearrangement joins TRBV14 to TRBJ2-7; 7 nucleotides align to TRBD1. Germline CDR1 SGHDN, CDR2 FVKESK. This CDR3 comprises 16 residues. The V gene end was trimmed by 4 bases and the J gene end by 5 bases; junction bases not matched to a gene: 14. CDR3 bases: TGTGCCAGCAGCCCAACAGGGGAAAACCTCCTCCACGAGCAGTACTTC. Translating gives CASSPTGENLLHEQYF.

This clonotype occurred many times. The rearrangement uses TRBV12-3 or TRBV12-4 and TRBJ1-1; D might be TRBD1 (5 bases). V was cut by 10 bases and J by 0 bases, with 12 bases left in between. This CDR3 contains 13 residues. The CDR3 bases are TGTGCCACTGAGACAGAAATGAACACTGAAGCTTTCTTT. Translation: CATETEMNTEAFF.

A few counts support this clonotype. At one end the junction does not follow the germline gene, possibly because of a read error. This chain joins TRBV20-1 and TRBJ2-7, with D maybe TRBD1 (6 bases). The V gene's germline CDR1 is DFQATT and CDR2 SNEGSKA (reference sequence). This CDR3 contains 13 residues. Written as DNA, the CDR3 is TGCAGTGCTCCCCTCACCTGGGGGCGCGAGGAGTACTTC. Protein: CSAPLTWGREEYF.

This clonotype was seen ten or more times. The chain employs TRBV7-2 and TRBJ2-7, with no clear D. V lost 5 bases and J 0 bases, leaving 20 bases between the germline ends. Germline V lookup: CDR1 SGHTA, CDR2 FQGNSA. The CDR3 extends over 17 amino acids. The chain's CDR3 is CASSPGVAPVISYEQYF. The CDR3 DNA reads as TGTGCCAGCAGCCCCGGTGTGGCTCCCGTGATCTCCTACGAGCAGTACTTC.

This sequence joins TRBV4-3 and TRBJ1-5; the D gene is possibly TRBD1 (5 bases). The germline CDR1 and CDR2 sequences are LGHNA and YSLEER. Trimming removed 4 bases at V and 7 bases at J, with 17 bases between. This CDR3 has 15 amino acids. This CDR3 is CASSPRPGEDQPQHF. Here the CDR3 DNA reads TGCGCCAGCAGCCCCCGTCCGGGGGAGGACCAGCCCCAGCATTTT.

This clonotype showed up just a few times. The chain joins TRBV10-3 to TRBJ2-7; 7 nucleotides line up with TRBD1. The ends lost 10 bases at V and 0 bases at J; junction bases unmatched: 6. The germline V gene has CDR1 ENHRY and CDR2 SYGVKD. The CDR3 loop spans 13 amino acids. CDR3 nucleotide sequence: TGTGCCAGCTCGGGACAGAGCTCCTACGAGCAGTACTTC. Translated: CASSGQSSYEQYF.

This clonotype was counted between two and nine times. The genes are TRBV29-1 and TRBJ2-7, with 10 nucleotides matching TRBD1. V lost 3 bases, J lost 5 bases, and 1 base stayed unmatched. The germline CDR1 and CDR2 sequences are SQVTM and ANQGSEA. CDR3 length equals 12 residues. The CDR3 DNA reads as TGCAGCGTTGAGGACAGGGGGAACGAGCAGTACTTC. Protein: CSVEDRGNEQYF.

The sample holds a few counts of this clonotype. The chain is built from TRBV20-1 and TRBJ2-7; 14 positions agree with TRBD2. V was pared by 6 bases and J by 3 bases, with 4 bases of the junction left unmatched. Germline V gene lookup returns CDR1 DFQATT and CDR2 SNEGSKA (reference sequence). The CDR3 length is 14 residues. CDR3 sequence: CSARLAGGFYEQYF. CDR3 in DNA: TGCAGTGCCAGACTAGCGGGAGGGTTCTACGAGCAGTACTTC.

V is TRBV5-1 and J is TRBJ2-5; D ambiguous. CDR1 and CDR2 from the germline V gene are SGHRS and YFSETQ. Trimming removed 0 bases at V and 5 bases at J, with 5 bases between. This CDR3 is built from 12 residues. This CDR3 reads CASSLARETQYF. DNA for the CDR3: TGCGCCAGCAGCTTGGCCAGGGAGACCCAGTACTTC.

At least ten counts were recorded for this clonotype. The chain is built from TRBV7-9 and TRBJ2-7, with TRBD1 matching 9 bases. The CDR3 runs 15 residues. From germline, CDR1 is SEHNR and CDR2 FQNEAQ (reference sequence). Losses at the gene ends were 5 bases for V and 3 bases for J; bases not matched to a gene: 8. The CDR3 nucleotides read TGTGCCAGCAGCGGTTTGGGACAGGGAATCTACGAGCAGTACTTC. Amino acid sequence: CASSGLGQGIYEQYF. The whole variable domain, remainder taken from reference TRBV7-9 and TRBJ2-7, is DTGVSQNPRHKITKRGQNVTFRCDPISEHNRLYWYRQTLGQGPEFLTYFQNEAQLEKSRLLSDRFSAERPKGSFSTLEIQRTEQGDSAMYLCASSGLGQGIYEQYFGPGTRLTVT.

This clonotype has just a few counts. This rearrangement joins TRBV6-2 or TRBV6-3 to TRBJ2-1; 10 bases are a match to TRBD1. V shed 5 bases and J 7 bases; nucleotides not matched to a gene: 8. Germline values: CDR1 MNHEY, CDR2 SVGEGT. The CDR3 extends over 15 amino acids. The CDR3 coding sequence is TGTGCCAGCAGTAACCGGGACAGGGGTGGGAATGAGCAGTTCTTC. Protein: CASSNRDRGGNEQFF.

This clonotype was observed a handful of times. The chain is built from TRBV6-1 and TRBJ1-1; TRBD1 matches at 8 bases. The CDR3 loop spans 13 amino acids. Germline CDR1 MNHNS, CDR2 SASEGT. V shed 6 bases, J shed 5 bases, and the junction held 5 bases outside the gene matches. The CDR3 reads CASREYRGTEAFF. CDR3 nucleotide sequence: TGTGCCAGCAGGGAATACAGGGGGACTGAAGCTTTCTTT.

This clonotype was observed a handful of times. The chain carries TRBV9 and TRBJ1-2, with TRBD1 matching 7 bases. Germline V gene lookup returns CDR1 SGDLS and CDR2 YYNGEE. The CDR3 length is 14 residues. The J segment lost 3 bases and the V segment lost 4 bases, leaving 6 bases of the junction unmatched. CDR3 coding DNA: TGTGCCAGCAGCCCCCACGGGACAGACTATGGCTACACCTTC. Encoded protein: CASSPHGTDYGYTF.

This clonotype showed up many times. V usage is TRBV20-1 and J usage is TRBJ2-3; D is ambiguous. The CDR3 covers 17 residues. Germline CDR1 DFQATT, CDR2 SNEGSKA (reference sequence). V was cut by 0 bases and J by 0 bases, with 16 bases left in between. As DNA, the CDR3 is TGCAGTGCTAGAGATTCCGCGCGGCCCCATAGCACAGATACGCAGTATTTT. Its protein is CSARDSARPHSTDTQYF.

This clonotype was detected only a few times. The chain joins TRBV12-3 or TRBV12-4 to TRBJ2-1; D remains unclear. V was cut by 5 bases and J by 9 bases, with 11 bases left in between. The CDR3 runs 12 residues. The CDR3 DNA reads TGTGCCAGCAGTCCCACAGCTAGTGAGCAGTTCTTC. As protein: CASSPTASEQFF.

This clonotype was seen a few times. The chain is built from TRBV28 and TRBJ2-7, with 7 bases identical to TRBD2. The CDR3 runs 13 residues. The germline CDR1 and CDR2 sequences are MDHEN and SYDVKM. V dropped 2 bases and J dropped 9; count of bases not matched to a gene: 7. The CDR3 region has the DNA TGTGCCAGCAGTTTAGGGGGGGAAGGTGGGCAGTACTTC. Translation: CASSLGGEGGQYF.